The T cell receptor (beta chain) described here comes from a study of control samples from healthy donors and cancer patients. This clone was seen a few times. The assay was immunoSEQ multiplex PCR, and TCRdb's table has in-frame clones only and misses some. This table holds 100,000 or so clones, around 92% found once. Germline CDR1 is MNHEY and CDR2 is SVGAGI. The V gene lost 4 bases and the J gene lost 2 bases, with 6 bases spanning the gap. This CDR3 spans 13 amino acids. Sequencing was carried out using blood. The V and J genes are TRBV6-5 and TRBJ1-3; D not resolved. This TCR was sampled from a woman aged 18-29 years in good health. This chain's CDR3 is CASSLTAGNTIYF. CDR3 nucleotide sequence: TGTGCCAGCAGTTTGACCGCTGGAAACACCATATATTTT.